Following are 27 T cell receptor beta chains from one sample sequenced in a study of OX40 agonist ivuxolimab in advanced cancers. Sequenced by immunoSEQ multiplex PCR; TCRdb stores in-frame clones only, minus some. The data contain under 13,000 clones, approximately 69% of them singletons. The sequencing used CD4+ or CD8+ T cells sorted from blood, collected in a trial of the OX40 agonist ivuxolimab. Every receptor here comes from an adult with an advanced solid tumor such as melanoma, head and neck, liver or kidney cancer.

This chain uses TRBV7-2 with TRBJ2-5, with 7 bases fitting TRBD2. The CDR3 runs 16 residues. J gave up 3 bases and V 5 bases, and 12 bases lay outside the gene matches. Germline CDR1 and CDR2: SGHTA and FQGNSA. The CDR3 DNA reads as TGTGCCAGCAGCACGTCCGGGACTACGTCAAAAGAGACCCAGTACTTC. The encoded protein is CASSTSGTTSKETQYF.

This sequence joins TRBV7-9 and TRBJ2-2; TRBD2 matches at 12 bases. Germline-derived CDR1 and CDR2 are SEHNR and FQNEAQ (reference sequence). The CDR3 is 18 amino acids. With 4 bases clipped from V and 5 bases from J, the junction kept 11 bases outside the gene matches. CDR3 sequence reads: CASSSLLAGGLITGELFF. The CDR3, as DNA: TGTGCCAGCAGCTCCTTACTAGCGGGAGGCCTGATAACCGGGGAGCTGTTTTTT. Drawing the rest from reference TRBV7-9 and TRBJ2-2, the complete variable domain is DTGVSQNPRHKITKRGQNVTFRCDPISEHNRLYWYRQTLGQGPEFLTYFQNEAQLEKSRLLSDRFSAERPKGSFSTLEIQRTEQGDSAMYLCASSSLLAGGLITGELFFGEGSRLTVL.

V gene TRBV19 combines with J gene TRBJ1-2, with 8 bases that match TRBD1. J gave up 1 base and V 9 bases, and 10 bases lay outside the gene matches. The CDR3 totals 15 residues. CDR1 and CDR2 (germline): LNHDA, SQIVND (reference sequence). CDR3 region: CASSDRVGLNYGYTF. CDR3 coding DNA: TGTGCCAGCTCGGACAGGGTGGGCCTTAACTATGGCTACACCTTC.

CDR3 nucleotide sequence: TGCGCCAGCAGTGGGGGAGCGGGGACATACAATGAGCAGTTCTTC. It translates to CASSGGAGTYNEQFF. This chain connects TRBV10-1 to TRBJ2-1; TRBD2 might be the D (7 bases). Trimming took off 4 bases at V and 4 bases at J, with 14 bases between the two ends. The CDR3 spans 15 residues. Germline V gene sequence: CDR1 WNHNN, CDR2 SYGVQD (reference sequence).

This clone is labeled as medium-sized (0.01 to 0.1%). This chain connects TRBV27 to TRBJ2-7; D unclear. Germline CDR1 is MNHEY and CDR2 is SMNVEV (reference sequence). The CDR3 length is 15 residues. The ends were cut back, 6 bases at V and 0 bases at J, with 15 bases in the middle. CDR3 DNA: TGTGCCAGCAGCCCTTACTGGGTTAGCTCCTACGAGCAGTACTTC. Residues: CASSPYWVSSYEQYF.

This chain joins TRBV6-7 and TRBJ2-1, with 10 nucleotides matching TRBD2. TRBV6-7 is given ORF status, its function remaining uncertain. The J segment lost 4 bases and the V segment lost 2 bases, leaving 5 bases of the junction unmatched. This CDR3 is 16 amino acids long. The DNA of the CDR3 is TGTGCCAGCAGTTACGATGGGACTAGCGATTACAATGAGCAGTTCTTC. Amino acid sequence: CASSYDGTSDYNEQFF.

The CDR3, as DNA: TGTGCCAGCAGCCCCAGACTAGTATCGAACACCGGGGAGCTGTTTTTT. As protein: CASSPRLVSNTGELFF. The chain employs TRBV7-9 and TRBJ2-2; possibly TRBD2 for D (6 bases). Trimming cost V 5 bases and J 0 bases, with 13 bases left between them. The CDR3 length is 16 residues. The germline CDR1 and CDR2 sequences are SEHNR and FQNEAQ (reference sequence).

This chain links TRBV9 with TRBJ2-7, with a possible D match to TRBD2 (6 bases). This CDR3 region has 12 residues. CDR1 is SGDLS, CDR2 YYNGEE, per germline. Trimming shortened V by 5 bases and J by 1 base, and 7 bases separated the two germline ends. The CDR3 coding sequence is TGTGCCAGCAGTGGGGGGTCCTACGAGCAGTACTTC. Its protein is CASSGGSYEQYF.

This clone was counted only a few times. The chain couples TRBV25-1 to TRBJ1-5, with D possibly matching TRBD1 (5 bases). V was trimmed by 2 bases and J by 4 bases, leaving 9 bases between them. The CDR3 sequence is 14 residues long. The V gene's germline CDR1 is MGHDK and CDR2 SYGVNS. The CDR3 sequence: CASSEQGPNQPQHF. CDR3 coding DNA: TGTGCCAGCAGTGAACAGGGACCGAATCAGCCCCAGCATTTT.

This chain uses TRBV27 with TRBJ2-7, with D perhaps given as TRBD1 or TRBD2 (5 bases each). The length of the CDR3 is 14 residues. Germline assignment: CDR1 MNHEY and CDR2 SMNVEV (reference sequence). Deletions cut 6 bases from V and 5 bases from J, with 17 bases between. CDR3: CASRPVSGTHEQYF. The CDR3 DNA is TGTGCCAGCAGGCCTGTCTCCGGGACCCACGAGCAGTACTTC.

The J gene is TRBJ2-7, the V gene TRBV29-1, with D hard to call. The V and J ends lost 4 bases and 0 bases respectively, with 7 bases between them. Germline CDR1 reads SQVTM; CDR2 reads ANQGSEA. This CDR3 is 12 amino acids long. DNA for the CDR3: TGCAGCGTTGGGGGATCCTCCTACGAGCAGTACTTC. Translated: CSVGGSSYEQYF.

The V call is TRBV23-1, the J call TRBJ1-2; a possible D gene is TRBD1 (6 bases). Being an ORF, TRBV23-1 has a function that is uncertain. V lost 6 bases and J 4 bases, leaving 15 bases between the germline ends. The CDR3 covers 14 residues. CDR3 nucleotides: TGCGCCAGCAGACACAAGGGGACACTCTATGGCTACACCTTC. Its protein product is CASRHKGTLYGYTF.

This chain uses TRBV28 with TRBJ2-3; D is undetermined. The CDR3 is made up of 12 amino acids. The germline V gene has CDR1 MDHEN and CDR2 SYDVKM. The V gene lost 1 base and the J gene lost 5 bases, with 4 bases spanning the gap. In DNA, the CDR3 is TGTGCCAGCAGTTTATATGGAGATACGCAGTATTTT. Translation gives CASSLYGDTQYF. The full variable domain, its missing parts supplied by reference TRBV28 and TRBJ2-3, is DVKVTQSSRYLVKRTGEKVFLECVQDMDHENMFWYRQDPGLGLRLIYFSYDVKMKEKGDIPEGYSVSREKKERFSLILESASTNQTSMYLCASSLYGDTQYFGPGTRLTVL.

By share of the sample, this clone is medium-sized. This sequence joins TRBV7-6 and TRBJ2-7, with D possibly matching TRBD2 (6 bases). The CDR3 is 13 amino acids. The germline V gene encodes CDR1 SGHVS and CDR2 FNYEAQ. V lost 1 base to trimming and J lost 11 bases, with 15 bases between them. CDR3 coding DNA: TGTGCCAGCAGCTTAGGAGGTCACCGGAGGGAGTACTTC. Amino acids: CASSLGGHRREYF.

This clone appeared a few times. The chain has TRBV19 and TRBJ1-5; maybe TRBD1 (6 bases). This CDR3 spans 15 amino acids. The V gene lost 8 bases and the J gene lost 6 bases, with 20 bases spanning the gap. Germline CDR1 LNHDA, CDR2 SQIVND (reference sequence). Here the CDR3 reads CASRALLGGAQPQHF. CDR3 coding DNA: TGTGCCAGTCGGGCCTTACTAGGGGGGGCTCAGCCCCAGCATTTT.

This clone was detected a few times. The rearrangement uses TRBV4-1 and TRBJ1-1; D not resolved. This CDR3 has 13 amino acids. V was pared by 9 bases and J by 1 base, with 12 bases between. Germline V CDR1 and CDR2: MGHRA, YSYEKL. CDR3 protein: CASMRASNTEAFF. CDR3 DNA: TGCGCCAGTATGAGGGCCTCGAACACTGAAGCTTTCTTT.

This clone has only one observation. This chain joins TRBV11-3 and TRBJ2-5; a weak D match, TRBD2 (6 bases). CDR3 size: 16 residues. Germline V CDR1 and CDR2: SGHNT, YENEEA. V shed 5 bases and J shed 1 base, with 17 bases lying between them. CDR3 sequence (DNA): TGTGCCAGCAGCACCCTCCCGGGAGACCTCCAAGAGACCCAGTACTTC. Residues: CASSTLPGDLQETQYF.

About this clone itself: A junction boundary mismatches the germline segment, possibly from a read error. The chain carries TRBV28 and TRBJ1-1, with D possibly matching TRBD1 (5 bases). The CDR3 consists of 16 residues. CDR1 is MDHEN and CDR2 is SYDVKM in the germline V gene. The chain's CDR3 is CASSYAQSTTTRAMDF. The DNA for the CDR3 is TGTGCCAGCAGTTACGCACAATCTACGACAACCAGGGCCATGGACTTT. The entire variable domain, with the rest obtained from reference TRBV28 and TRBJ1-1, is as follows: DVKVTQSSRYLVKRTGEKVFLECVQDMDHENMFWYRQDPGLGLRLIYFSYDVKMKEKGDIPEGYSVSREKKERFSLILESASTNQTSMYLCASSYAQSTTTRAMDFGQGTRLTVV.

The chain couples TRBV6-1 to TRBJ2-7; D gene uncertain. Germline V gene sequence: CDR1 MNHNS, CDR2 SASEGT. The CDR3 has 14 residues. V lost 1 base, J lost 5 bases, and 12 bases lay in between. DNA for the CDR3: TGTGCCAGCAGTGAAGAGGCTGCAGGCCACGAGCAGTACTTC. Protein product: CASSEEAAGHEQYF.

This clone has only a few counts. The chain combines TRBV13 with TRBJ2-7; 8 positions match TRBD2. Germline CDR1 and CDR2: PRHDT and FYEKMQ (reference sequence). The CDR3 covers 16 residues. Trimming cost V 5 bases and J 0 bases; bases outside gene matches: 9. CDR3 amino acids: CASSTNGGRTSYEQYF. CDR3 DNA: TGTGCCAGCAGCACCAATGGCGGGAGGACCTCCTACGAGCAGTACTTC.

This rearrangement joins TRBV6-1 to TRBJ2-7, with D possibly TRBD2 on 5 matching bases. This CDR3 is built from 13 residues. Trimming cost V 7 bases and J 4 bases, with 14 bases left between them. CDR1 MNHNS and CDR2 SASEGT come from the germline V gene. CDR3 nucleotide sequence: TGTGCCAGCACTCCCGGGTCGGGGTACGAGCAGTACTTC. As protein: CASTPGSGYEQYF.

V usage is TRBV7-6 and J usage is TRBJ2-1; weak D call: TRBD2 (5 bases). This CDR3 spans 13 amino acids. V lost 2 bases to trimming and J lost 5 bases, with 7 bases between them. The germline gives CDR1 SGHVS, CDR2 FNYEAQ. The CDR3 bases are TGTGCCAGCAGCTTATCGACTAACAATGAGCAGTTCTTC. Amino acids: CASSLSTNNEQFF.

The chain uses TRBV5-8 and TRBJ2-2; no clear D. The germline V gene has CDR1 SGHTS and CDR2 YDEGEE. V dropped 4 bases and J dropped 7 bases, with 8 bases sitting between them. The CDR3 covers 12 residues. CDR3 sequence: CASSHGYGELFF. CDR3 DNA: TGTGCCAGCAGCCATGGGTACGGGGAGCTGTTTTTT.

The chain couples TRBV11-2 to TRBJ2-1, with 8 nucleotides matching TRBD1. Unmatched junction bases numbered 5, after V lost 3 bases and J lost 7 bases. CDR1 is SGHAT, CDR2 FQNNGV, per germline. The CDR3 extends over 14 amino acids. As DNA, the CDR3 is TGTGCCAGCAGCTTTAGGGACAGGAGGAATGAGCAGTTCTTC. Protein: CASSFRDRRNEQFF.

This clone was seen just once. The V call is TRBV4-3, the J call TRBJ2-3; possibly TRBD2 for D (5 bases). Germline loops: CDR1 LGHNA, CDR2 YSLEER. Trimming cost V 1 base and J 4 bases, with 12 bases left between them. The CDR3 loop spans 15 amino acids. DNA for the CDR3: TGCGCCAGCAGCCAAGTGGAGAGGGTCCCAGATACGCAGTATTTT. This gives the protein CASSQVERVPDTQYF.

The chain carries TRBV5-5 and TRBJ1-1; no clear D gene. The germline gives CDR1 SGHKS, CDR2 YYEKEE (reference sequence). The CDR3 is 14 amino acids. V was pared by 1 base and J by 0 bases, with 7 bases between. The CDR3 DNA reads TGTGCCAGCAGCTTGACCAACATGAACACTGAAGCTTTCTTT. Its translation: CASSLTNMNTEAFF.

Only one count was recorded for this clone. This sequence joins TRBV4-1 and TRBJ2-7; TRBD2 is a possible D gene (5 bases). The CDR3 is 16 amino acids. Per the germline V gene, CDR1 is MGHRA and CDR2 is YSYEKL. Trimming removed 4 bases at V and 5 bases at J, with 21 bases between. CDR3 in amino acids: CASSPKWPGLPHEQYF. Here the CDR3 DNA reads TGCGCCAGCAGCCCAAAATGGCCCGGACTCCCCCACGAGCAGTACTTC.